This T cell receptor (beta chain) is from a study of shared clonotypes between healthy human individuals. This clone was counted only a few times. Its cognate antigen is unknown. General study findings and limits: Blood alone was sampled, and tissue repertoires likely differ.

Unsorted PBMC DNA sequencing spanned ten immunoSEQ deep assay plates. TCRdb keeps only in-frame clones here, not all; method: immunoSEQ multiplex PCR. The sample contains 550,000 to 600,000 clones, roughly four fifths of which appear only once. With 0 bases removed from V and 6 bases from J, the gap between germline ends came to 19 bases. The CDR3 is 16 residues long. Germline V gives CDR1 SGHDT, CDR2 YYEEEE. V and J are TRBV5-6 and TRBJ2-7; the D gene is possibly TRBD2 (6 bases). The sequence came from a woman in her thirties or forties in good health. Some clones in this sample may be carry-over from other donors' samples. Sequencing was done on a sample of PBMCs. The CDR3 DNA reads as TGTGCCAGCAGCTTGGATCTACAGGCGGGATACCCCGAGCAGTACTTC. It encodes CASSLDLQAGYPEQYF.